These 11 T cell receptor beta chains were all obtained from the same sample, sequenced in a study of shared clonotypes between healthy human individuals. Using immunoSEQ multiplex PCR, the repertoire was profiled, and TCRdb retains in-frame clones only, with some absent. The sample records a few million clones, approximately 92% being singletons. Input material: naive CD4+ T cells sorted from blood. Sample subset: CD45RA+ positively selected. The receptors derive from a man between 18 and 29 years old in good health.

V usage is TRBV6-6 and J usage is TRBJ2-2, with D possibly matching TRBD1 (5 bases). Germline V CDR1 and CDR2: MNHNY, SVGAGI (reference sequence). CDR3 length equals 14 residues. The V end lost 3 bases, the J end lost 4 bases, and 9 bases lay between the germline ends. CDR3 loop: CASSYKQGTGELFF. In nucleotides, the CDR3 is TGTGCCAGCAGTTATAAGCAGGGCACCGGGGAGCTGTTTTTT.

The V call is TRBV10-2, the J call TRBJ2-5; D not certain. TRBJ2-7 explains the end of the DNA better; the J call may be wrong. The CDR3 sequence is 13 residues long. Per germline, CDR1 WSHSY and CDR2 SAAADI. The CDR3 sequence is CASSEGTAYEQYF. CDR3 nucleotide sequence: TGCGCCAGCAGTGAGGGCACCGCCTACGAGCAGTACTTC.

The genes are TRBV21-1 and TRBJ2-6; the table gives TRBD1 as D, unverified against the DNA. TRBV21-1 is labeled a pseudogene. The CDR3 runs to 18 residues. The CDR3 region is CASSKATRKTAGANVLTF. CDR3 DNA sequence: TGTGCCAGCAGCAAAGCAACAAGAAAGACAGCTGGGGCCAACGTCCTGACTTTC.

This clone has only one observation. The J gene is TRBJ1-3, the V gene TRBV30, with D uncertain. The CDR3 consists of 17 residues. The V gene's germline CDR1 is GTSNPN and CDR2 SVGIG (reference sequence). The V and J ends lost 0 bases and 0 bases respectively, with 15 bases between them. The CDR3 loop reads CAWSVLRTGFSGNTIYF. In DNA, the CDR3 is TGTGCCTGGAGTGTCCTACGGACCGGATTCTCTGGAAACACCATATATTTT.

CDR3 sequence reads: CASSMPGQNSPLHF. The CDR3 coding sequence is TGTGCCAGTAGTATGCCTGGACAGAATTCACCCCTCCACTTT. The chain joins TRBV19 to TRBJ1-6; tentatively, D is TRBD1 (6 bases). The V end lost 3 bases, the J end lost 7 bases, and 10 bases lay between the germline ends. The CDR3 has 14 amino acids. Germline CDR1 is LNHDA and CDR2 is SQIVND (reference sequence).

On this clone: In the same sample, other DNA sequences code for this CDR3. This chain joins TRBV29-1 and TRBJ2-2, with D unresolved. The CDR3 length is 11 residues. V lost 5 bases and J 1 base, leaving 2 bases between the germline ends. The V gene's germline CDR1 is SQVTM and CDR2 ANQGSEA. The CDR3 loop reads CSVRNTGELFF. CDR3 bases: TGCAGCGTTAGGAACACCGGGGAGCTGTTTTTT.

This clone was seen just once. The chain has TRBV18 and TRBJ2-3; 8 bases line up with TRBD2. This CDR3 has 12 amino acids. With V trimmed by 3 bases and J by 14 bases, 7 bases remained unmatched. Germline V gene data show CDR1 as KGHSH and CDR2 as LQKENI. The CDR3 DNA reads TGTGCCAGCTCACCTTGGACTAGCTTTCCGTATTTT. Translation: CASSPWTSFPYF.

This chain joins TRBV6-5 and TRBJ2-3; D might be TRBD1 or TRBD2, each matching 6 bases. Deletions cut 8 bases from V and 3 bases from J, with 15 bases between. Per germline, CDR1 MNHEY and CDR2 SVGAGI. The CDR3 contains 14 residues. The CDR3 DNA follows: TGTGCCAGCGGGAGAGGGGGGCTTACAGATACGCAGTATTTT. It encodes CASGRGGLTDTQYF.

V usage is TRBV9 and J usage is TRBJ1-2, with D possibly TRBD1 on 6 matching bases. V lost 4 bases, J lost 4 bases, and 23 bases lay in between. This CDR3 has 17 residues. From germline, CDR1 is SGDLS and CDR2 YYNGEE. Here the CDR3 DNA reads TGTGCCAGCAGCTCTACCGCCTGGGGGCCCGGGGCCTATGGCTACACCTTC. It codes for CASSSTAWGPGAYGYTF.

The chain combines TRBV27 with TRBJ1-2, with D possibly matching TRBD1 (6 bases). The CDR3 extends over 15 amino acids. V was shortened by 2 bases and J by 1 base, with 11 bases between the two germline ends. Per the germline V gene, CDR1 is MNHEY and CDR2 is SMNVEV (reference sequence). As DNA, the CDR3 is TGTGCCAGCAGTTTAAGAGGACAGAATAACTATGGCTACACCTTC. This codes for CASSLRGQNNYGYTF.

The chain's CDR3 is CASSIGGMGENYGYTF. DNA of the CDR3: TGTGCCAGTAGTATCGGGGGCATGGGAGAAAACTATGGCTACACCTTC. V usage is TRBV19 and J usage is TRBJ1-2; tentative D call: TRBD1 (6 bases). This CDR3 spans 16 amino acids. V lost 3 bases to trimming and J lost 2 bases, with 16 bases between them. Germline values: CDR1 LNHDA, CDR2 SQIVND (reference sequence). The entire variable domain, with the rest obtained from reference TRBV19 and TRBJ1-2, is as follows: DGGITQSPKYLFRKEGQNVTLSCEQNLNHDAMYWYRQDPGQGLRLIYYSQIVNDFQKGDIAEGYSVSREKKESFPLTVTSAQKNPTAFYLCASSIGGMGENYGYTFGSGTRLTVV.